These 30 T cell receptor beta chains were sequenced from one sample in a study of T cell repertoires in cytomegalovirus infection (dated by TCRdb to between 2018 and 2021). The treatment or condition label, read with the paper, signifies: in vitro stimulation with specific CMV peptide epitopes to enrich CMV-specific T cells. TCRdb names Illumina HiSeq 1500 as the instrument used. Using fastp at Q25 and MiXCR, TCRdb reprocessed the public reads and kept productive beta chains. Duplicate CDR3 protein sequences are folded into a single record with the most common DNA and genes. The sample includes 250,000 to 300,000 distinct CDR3 sequences, with less than 25% observed a single time. The top ten hold about 20% of the sample. These receptors' targets are unknown. The specimen was cultured PBMCs, collected from culture after CMV antigen stimulation. These receptors all stem from a human donor in good health (CMV status not recorded). Some clones in this sample may be carry-over from other donors' samples.

This clonotype has a handful of counts. The genes are TRBV27 and TRBJ2-2, with TRBD2 matching over 7 bases. V shed 3 bases and J 1 base; nucleotides not matched to a gene: 5. The CDR3 covers 16 residues. Germline values: CDR1 MNHEY, CDR2 SMNVEV (reference sequence). For the CDR3, the DNA is TGTGCCAGCAGTTTTGAACTAGCGAGGAACACCGGGGAGCTGTTTTTT. Translating gives CASSFELARNTGELFF.

This sequence joins TRBV20-1 and TRBJ2-1, with 8 bases lining up with TRBD2. The CDR3 loop spans 16 amino acids. Trimming took 1 base from V and 10 from J; bases not matched to a gene: 15. From germline, CDR1 is DFQATT and CDR2 SNEGSKA (reference sequence). In nucleotides, the CDR3 is TGCAGTGCTAGAGCTTTGGGACTAGGATTGTACGGCGAGCAGTTCTTC. It specifies CSARALGLGLYGEQFF.

This clonotype was counted many times. The chain is built from TRBV11-2 and TRBJ2-7; perhaps TRBD2 as D (5 bases). CDR3 length: 12 amino acids. The V gene's germline CDR1 is SGHAT and CDR2 FQNNGV. The germline V and J ends were trimmed by 10 bases and 2 bases, with 12 bases remaining between them. The CDR3 spells CATTEGPYEQYV. In DNA, the CDR3 is TGTGCCACCACAGAGGGCCCCTACGAGCAGTACGTC.

This clonotype was observed a handful of times. This chain links TRBV7-9 with TRBJ2-5; tentative D call: TRBD2 (6 bases). This CDR3 spans 15 amino acids. Trimming cost V 6 bases and J 2 bases, with 16 bases left between them. Germline V gene sequence: CDR1 SEHNR, CDR2 FQNEAQ (reference sequence). CDR3 region: CASSQEGSGQETQYF. The CDR3, as DNA: TGTGCCAGCAGTCAAGAAGGGAGCGGGCAAGAGACCCAGTACTTC. The variable domain in full, completed from reference TRBV7-9 and TRBJ2-5, reads DTGVSQNPRHKITKRGQNVTFRCDPISEHNRLYWYRQTLGQGPEFLTYFQNEAQLEKSRLLSDRFSAERPKGSFSTLEIQRTEQGDSAMYLCASSQEGSGQETQYFGPGTRLLVL.

As for this clonotype: A much bigger clone sits one base away, suggesting this may be a read error. The chain has TRBV7-2 and TRBJ1-2, with D tentatively TRBD1 (5 bases). This CDR3 contains 17 residues. Trimming shortened V by 5 bases and J by 3 bases, and 22 bases separated the two germline ends. CDR1 is SGHTA and CDR2 is FQGNSA in the germline V gene. CDR3 DNA: TGTGCCAGCAGCCCGCTCGTCAGGGAAGGGAATGACTATGGCTACACCTTC. Translating gives CASSPLVREGNDYGYTF.

This clonotype was recorded at least ten times. The chain links TRBV11-2 to TRBJ1-2; tentative D call: TRBD1 (5 bases). V gave up 1 base and J gave up 8 bases, with 14 bases separating them. From germline, CDR1 is SGHAT and CDR2 FQNNGV. CDR3 length: 14 amino acids. The CDR3 DNA follows: TGTGCCAGCAGCTTAGCATTGTTTGACAGCGGCTACACCTTC. This encodes CASSLALFDSGYTF. The full variable domain, its missing parts supplied by reference TRBV11-2 and TRBJ1-2, is EAGVAQSPRYKIIEKRQSVAFWCNPISGHATLYWYQQILGQGPKLLIQFQNNGVVDDSQLPKDRFSAERLKGVDSTLKIQPAKLEDSAVYLCASSLALFDSGYTFGSGTRLTVV.

In this sample, this clonotype turned up many times. Written as DNA, the CDR3 is TGTGCCAGCAGCTGGCAGGGGTTTGAGGGAGAGACCCAGTACTTC. It specifies CASSWQGFEGETQYF. The genes are TRBV7-2 and TRBJ2-5; weak D call: TRBD1 (6 bases). The germline V and J ends were trimmed by 4 bases and 4 bases, with 16 bases remaining between them. Germline values: CDR1 SGHTA, CDR2 FQGNSA. This CDR3 is 15 amino acids long.

This clonotype was observed a few times. The genes are TRBV6-2 or TRBV6-3 and TRBJ2-4; no clear D. This CDR3 has 14 residues. V was trimmed by 0 bases and J by 4 bases, leaving 7 bases between them. Germline V gene sequence: CDR1 MNHEY, CDR2 SVGEGT. The CDR3 sequence: CASSYSGSKNIQYF. The DNA of the CDR3 is TGTGCCAGCAGTTACTCCGGGTCGAAAAACATTCAGTACTTC.

This clonotype turned up a few times. This sequence joins TRBV7-9 and TRBJ2-1; weak D call: TRBD1 (6 bases). The CDR3 has 15 amino acids. V lost 0 bases to trimming and J lost 12 bases, with 18 bases between them. CDR1 and CDR2 from the germline V gene are SEHNR and FQNEAQ (reference sequence). This chain's CDR3 is CASSLASRGPPGQFF. Here the CDR3 DNA reads TGTGCCAGCAGCTTAGCTAGCAGGGGACCACCGGGGCAGTTCTTC.

This clonotype was observed a few times. The chain recombines TRBV29-1 with TRBJ2-3; tentatively, D is TRBD2 (5 bases). Looked up from germline, CDR1 is SQVTM and CDR2 is ANQGSEA. The CDR3 runs 14 residues. Trimming stripped 3 bases from V and 2 bases from J, with 12 bases between. CDR3 in DNA: TGCAGCGTTGACACCGGGAACCTCACAGATACGCAGTATTTT. As protein: CSVDTGNLTDTQYF.

This clonotype was counted at least ten times. The chain couples TRBV7-8 to TRBJ2-4; 7 nucleotides agree with TRBD2. The CDR3 has 16 amino acids. V lost 8 bases, J lost 0 bases, and 10 bases stayed unmatched. Germline CDR1 is SGHVS and CDR2 is FQNEAQ. The CDR3 here is CASGSTLAVAKNIQYF. The CDR3 DNA reads as TGTGCCAGCGGATCGACCCTAGCGGTAGCCAAAAACATTCAGTACTTC.

The chain recombines TRBV7-6 with TRBJ2-7; TRBD2 aligns across 8 bases. The trim removed 3 bases at V and 3 bases at J, leaving 16 bases unmatched. There are 18 residues in the CDR3. Germline V gene data show CDR1 as SGHVS and CDR2 as FNYEAQ. Here the CDR3 DNA reads TGTGCCAGCAGCTTTTCCTCGGGCCCCTCGGGACTAGGCTACGAGCAGTACTTC. Protein sequence: CASSFSSGPSGLGYEQYF. The full variable domain, its missing parts supplied by reference TRBV7-6 and TRBJ2-7, is GAGVSQSPRYKVTKRGQDVALRCDPISGHVSLYWYRQALGQGPEFLTYFNYEAQQDKSGLPNDRFSAERPEGSISTLTIQRTEQRDSAMYRCASSFSSGPSGLGYEQYFGPGTRLTVT.

This clonotype was detected a few times. The junction and the germline gene differ at one end; a read error may be behind it. The chain combines TRBV19 with TRBJ2-1, with D possibly matching TRBD1 (8 bases). Per the germline V gene, CDR1 is LNHDA and CDR2 is SQIVND (reference sequence). The CDR3 has 12 residues. As DNA, the CDR3 is TGTGCCAGTAGTAAGGCAGGGGGCGCGGGAGCCTTC. Amino acid sequence: CASSKAGGAGAF. Filled out from reference TRBV19 and TRBJ2-1, the complete variable domain reads DGGITQSPKYLFRKEGQNVTLSCEQNLNHDAMYWYRQDPGQGLRLIYYSQIVNDFQKGDIAEGYSVSREKKESFPLTVTSAQKNPTAFYLCASSKAGGAGAFGPGTRLTVL.

This clonotype was counted ten times or more. The chain recombines TRBV9 with TRBJ2-1; the match to TRBD1 covers 8 bases. Germline values: CDR1 SGDLS, CDR2 YYNGEE. This CDR3 is 19 amino acids long. The ends lost 4 bases at V and 0 bases at J; junction bases unmatched: 15. The CDR3 loop is CASSPRPPGQASSYNEQFF. The CDR3 DNA is TGTGCCAGCAGCCCGAGACCACCGGGACAGGCTAGCTCCTACAATGAGCAGTTCTTC.

The chain links TRBV18 to TRBJ2-1, with TRBD1 matching over 8 bases. This CDR3 spans 14 amino acids. V shed 3 bases, J shed 7 bases, and the junction held 5 bases outside the gene matches. Germline CDR1 reads KGHSH; CDR2 reads LQKENI. CDR3 nucleotides: TGTGCCAGCTCACCGTTGGACAGGGCTAATGAGCAGTTCTTC. Its protein product is CASSPLDRANEQFF.

This chain connects TRBV20-1 to TRBJ2-2; D is possibly TRBD2 (6 bases). Germline V gene lookup returns CDR1 DFQATT and CDR2 SNEGSKA (reference sequence). The V end was cut by 6 bases, the J end by 7 bases, with 36 bases between. The CDR3 contains 20 residues. CDR3 loop: CSARRGRSGAVYRGDGELFF. CDR3 coding DNA: TGCAGTGCCAGGAGGGGCCGCAGCGGAGCAGTCTACCGCGGAGACGGGGAGCTGTTTTTT.

This clonotype came up a few times. The chain links TRBV7-6 to TRBJ1-1, with D perhaps matching TRBD1 (5 bases). The germline CDR1 and CDR2 sequences are SGHVS and FNYEAQ. The CDR3 contains 14 residues. V shed 0 bases and J shed 4 bases, with 9 bases lying between them. The CDR3 region has the DNA TGTGCCAGCAGCTTAGCGCCGGGGGGCACTGAAGCTTTCTTT. Amino acids: CASSLAPGGTEAFF.

This clonotype was seen many times. The V and J genes are TRBV7-2 and TRBJ2-5, with D possibly matching TRBD1 (7 bases). This CDR3 comprises 14 residues. Deletions cut 10 bases from V and 5 bases from J, with 20 bases between. From germline, CDR1 is SGHTA and CDR2 FQGNSA. CDR3 in DNA: TGTGCCACCGACCAGGGGGGAACGAGCGAGACCCAGTACTTC. Translation gives CATDQGGTSETQYF.

The V gene is TRBV6-1, the J gene TRBJ2-5; D gene unclear. Trimming cost V 6 bases and J 2 bases, with 10 bases left between them. Germline V gene lookup returns CDR1 MNHNS and CDR2 SASEGT. This CDR3 spans 13 amino acids. CDR3 sequence (DNA): TGTGCCAGCAGCCGACTGTTACAAGAGACCCAGTACTTC. Translation: CASSRLLQETQYF.

The table lists this clonotype with many counts. The chain links TRBV7-2 to TRBJ2-2; D unresolved. Trimming took 5 bases from V and 3 from J, leaving 13 bases between them. This CDR3 comprises 15 residues. The germline gives CDR1 SGHTA, CDR2 FQGNSA. The CDR3 nucleotides read TGTGCCAGCAGCCCACGCGGTGGGGACACCGGGGAGCTGTTTTTT. Translation gives CASSPRGGDTGELFF.

The chain has TRBV28 and TRBJ2-7; 9 bases match TRBD2. Germline V gene lookup returns CDR1 MDHEN and CDR2 SYDVKM. The CDR3 is made up of 15 amino acids. J was trimmed by 3 bases and V by 7 bases; bases with no gene match: 10. The CDR3 spells CASIPSGGRIYEQYF. As DNA, the CDR3 is TGTGCCAGCATCCCCAGCGGGGGGAGAATCTACGAGCAGTACTTC.

This clonotype occurred a few times. The chain couples TRBV5-1 to TRBJ2-3; D tentatively reads TRBD1 or TRBD2 (5 bases each). Germline V lookup: CDR1 SGHRS, CDR2 YFSETQ. V lost 4 bases, J lost 1 base, and 7 bases lay in between. This CDR3 is 13 amino acids long. CDR3 nucleotides: TGCGCCAGCAGCCGAGGGGGCACAGATACGCAGTATTTT. The encoded protein is CASSRGGTDTQYF.

This clonotype has just a few counts. The chain links TRBV5-1 to TRBJ2-1, with 9 bases aligning to TRBD1. Germline assignment: CDR1 SGHRS and CDR2 YFSETQ. The CDR3 runs to 13 residues. V lost 3 bases, J lost 12 bases, and 7 bases stayed unmatched. For the CDR3, the DNA is TGCGCCAGCAGCTCGGAAGGACAGGGGAGGCAGTTCTTC. It is translated as CASSSEGQGRQFF.

The rearrangement uses TRBV12-3 or TRBV12-4 and TRBJ1-2; 9 bases fit TRBD1. There are 13 residues in the CDR3. Trimming cost V 4 bases and J 7 bases; bases outside gene matches: 4. The CDR3 DNA reads TGTGCCAGCAGTTATGAGACAGGGGGTGGCTACACCTTC. Residues: CASSYETGGGYTF.

The chain employs TRBV11-2 and TRBJ2-2; the D is unclear. Germline lookup yields CDR1 SGHAT and CDR2 FQNNGV. The CDR3 runs 15 residues. Between the trimmed V and J ends, which lost 5 bases and 6 bases, there was a span of 16 bases. The CDR3: CASSLQRSSPGELFF. For the CDR3, the DNA is TGTGCCAGCAGCCTCCAAAGGTCTAGTCCCGGGGAGCTGTTTTTT.

This clonotype occurred a few times. V is TRBV11-1 and J is TRBJ2-1, with D perhaps matching TRBD1 (6 bases). CDR1 is SGHAT, CDR2 FQDESV, per germline (reference sequence). The CDR3 contains 18 residues. Trimming stripped 4 bases from V and 1 base from J, with 20 bases between. Here the CDR3 reads CASSSVGARSGSYNEQFF. CDR3 sequence (DNA): TGTGCCAGCAGCTCCGTGGGGGCTAGGTCGGGGTCCTACAATGAGCAGTTCTTC.

The rearrangement joins TRBV6-1 to TRBJ2-1; either TRBD1 or TRBD2 may fit D (5 bases each). Germline CDR1 MNHNS, CDR2 SASEGT. CDR3 length equals 17 residues. The germline V and J ends were trimmed by 1 base and 5 bases, with 18 bases remaining between them. Written as DNA, the CDR3 is TGTGCCAGCAGTGAAGGATCTGGGGGTCCGACCCACAATGAGCAGTTCTTC. This gives the protein CASSEGSGGPTHNEQFF.

In its sample, this clonotype was seen many times. The chain uses TRBV7-2 and TRBJ2-7; weak D call: TRBD1 (7 bases). The V end lost 4 bases, the J end lost 3 bases, and 13 bases lay between the germline ends. CDR3 length: 14 residues. The germline V gene has CDR1 SGHTA and CDR2 FQGNSA. CDR3 nucleotide sequence: TGTGCCAGCAGCTCAGGGGGGTTTTTCTACGAGCAGTACTTC. Translation: CASSSGGFFYEQYF.

This clonotype has at least ten counts. V gene TRBV7-2 combines with J gene TRBJ2-3; D remains unclear. The CDR3 consists of 13 residues. The V gene's germline CDR1 is SGHTA and CDR2 FQGNSA. Trimming stripped 0 bases from V and 5 bases from J, with 6 bases between. The CDR3 DNA follows: TGTGCCAGCAGCTTAGCTGTGTTAGATACGCAGTATTTT. This encodes CASSLAVLDTQYF.

The chain has TRBV30 and TRBJ2-7; 7 bases are a match to TRBD1. The CDR3 runs 14 residues. Trimming at V came to 0 bases and at J to 4 bases, leaving 6 bases not matched to a gene. Germline CDR1 reads GTSNPN; CDR2 reads SVGIG (reference sequence). Here the CDR3 DNA reads TGTGCCTGGAGTGTACGACAGGGATGGTACGAGCAGTACTTC. Its protein is CAWSVRQGWYEQYF.